This T cell receptor beta chain was obtained from a study of blood T cell repertoires in COVID-19. Study-level information: Whether acute or convalescent, the COVID-19 samples came from the United States, Italy and Spain.

Original methodology: Quantification of nucleated cells was approximated via reference gene primer amplification. Some clones are missing from TCRdb's copy, which holds only in-frame ones; the method was immunoSEQ multiplex PCR. The V and J calls and clone size were taken over from that table, and D and trimming were inferred from the DNA. The table lists 200,000 to 250,000 clones, just over 85% of them singletons. This clone was seen a few times. CDR1 and CDR2 from the germline V gene are MGHRA and YSYEKL. The CDR3 is made up of 14 amino acids. V was pared by 7 bases and J by 0 bases, with 9 bases between. The study recruited people aged roughly 18 to 100 years across approximately 24 US areas. Participant-reported clinical history was the basis for cohort assignment.

V usage is TRBV4-1 and J usage is TRBJ2-2, with D possibly TRBD1 on 6 matching bases. The specimen was PBMCs or T cells enriched from blood (not recorded which). The receptor was isolated from a woman aged 45-59 years with acute COVID-19. The CDR3 loop reads CASIRGPNTGELFF. Written as DNA, the CDR3 is TGCGCCAGCATCAGGGGCCCGAACACCGGGGAGCTGTTTTTT.